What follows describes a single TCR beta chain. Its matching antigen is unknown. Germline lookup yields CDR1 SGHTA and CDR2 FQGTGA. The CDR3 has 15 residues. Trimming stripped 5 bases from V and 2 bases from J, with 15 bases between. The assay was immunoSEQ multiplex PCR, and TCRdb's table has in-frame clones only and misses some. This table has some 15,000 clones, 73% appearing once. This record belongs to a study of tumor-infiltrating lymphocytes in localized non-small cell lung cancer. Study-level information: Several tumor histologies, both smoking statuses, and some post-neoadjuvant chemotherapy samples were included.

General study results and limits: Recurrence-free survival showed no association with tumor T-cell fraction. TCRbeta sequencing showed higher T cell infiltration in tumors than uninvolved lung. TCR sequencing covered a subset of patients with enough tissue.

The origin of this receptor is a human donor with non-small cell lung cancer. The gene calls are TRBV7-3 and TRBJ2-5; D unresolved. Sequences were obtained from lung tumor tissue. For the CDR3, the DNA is TGTGCCAGCAGCCCGTGGGTGGGCAGACAAGAGACCCAGTACTTC. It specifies CASSPWVGRQETQYF.